The sequence of this T cell receptor beta chain was determined in a study of shared clonotypes between healthy human individuals. The CDR3 loop spans 15 amino acids. Germline V gene sequence: CDR1 KGHSH, CDR2 LQKENI. V lost 3 bases and J lost 0, with 10 bases in between. Libraries were prepared by immunoSEQ multiplex PCR; TCRdb keeps only in-frame clonotypes and omits some of them. The table shows over 1.5 million clones, with 95% to 99% occurring only once. This sequence joins TRBV18 and TRBJ2-3; D unresolved. This TCR was recovered from a man under 40 in good health. Sequencing used naive CD4+ T cells sorted from blood. Indicated subset: CD45RA+ positively selected. The DNA for the CDR3 is TGTGCCAGCTCACCGTTCAGTCGAAGCACAGATACGCAGTATTTT. This gives the protein CASSPFSRSTDTQYF.